The 16 T cell receptor beta chains presented below share a single source sample, sequenced in a study of T cells in Graves' hyperthyroidism and ophthalmopathy. Template material for amplifying TCR beta CDR3 regions consisted of RNA transcripts. An initial round of RT-PCR targeting the TCR CDR3 relied on the HTBI primer set. Each CDR3 protein gets one entry after TCRdb re-called the multiplex PCR reads with MiXCR. The sample yields 600,000 to 700,000 distinct CDR3 sequences, about 45% seen once. Sequenced sample: peripheral blood or thyroid tissue (not recorded which). The receptors were gathered from an adult man with Graves' disease, either hyperthyroidism or ophthalmopathy (not recorded which).

A word on this clonotype: It may be a read error: a sequence one base away is much more abundant. This chain links TRBV10-3 with TRBJ1-5; perhaps TRBD1 as D (5 bases). CDR1 and CDR2 (germline): ENHRY, SYGVKD. Between the trimmed V and J ends, which lost 2 bases and 0 bases, there was a span of 11 bases. The CDR3 is 16 residues long. CDR3 in amino acids: CAISEGAGSSNQPQHF. The CDR3 nucleotides read TGTGCCATCAGTGAGGGGGCAGGGAGTAGCAATCAGCCCCAGCATTTT.

The gene calls are TRBV12-3 or TRBV12-4 and TRBJ2-7, with TRBD1 identical over 8 bases. The CDR3 runs to 15 residues. The junction had 8 bases not matched to a gene; V was cut back by 4 bases and J by 3 bases. The CDR3 DNA reads as TGTGCCAGCAGTTACTCTTGGACAGGGAGCTACGAGCAGTACTTC. It yields the protein CASSYSWTGSYEQYF.

The chain uses TRBV20-1 and TRBJ2-2; no firm D call. The V end lost 0 bases, the J end lost 7 bases, and 15 bases lay between the germline ends. Germline-derived CDR1 and CDR2 are DFQATT and SNEGSKA (reference sequence). The CDR3 length is 15 residues. The CDR3 protein is CSARDRFRVGGELFF. The CDR3 DNA reads TGCAGTGCTAGAGATCGGTTTAGGGTCGGCGGGGAGCTGTTTTTT.

A single count supports this clonotype. This chain joins TRBV2 and TRBJ2-5; D gene unclear. Trimming stripped 6 bases from V and 3 bases from J, with 8 bases between. Germline CDR1 SNHLY, CDR2 FYNNEI. The CDR3 length is 12 residues. The CDR3 bases are TGTGCCAGCAGAGCTTGGGAAGAGACCCAGTACTTC. Translated: CASRAWEETQYF.

This clonotype was recorded a few times. The genes are TRBV7-9 and TRBJ1-6; 9 bases fit TRBD1. This CDR3 region has 15 residues. The V and J ends lost 5 bases and 8 bases, in that order; junction bases with no gene match: 7. From germline, CDR1 is SEHNR and CDR2 FQNEAQ (reference sequence). DNA of the CDR3: TGTGCCAGCAGCCCACAGGGGGCGGCTTATTCACCCCTCCACTTT. This encodes CASSPQGAAYSPLHF. The complete variable domain, with remaining parts taken from reference TRBV7-9 and TRBJ1-6, reads DTGVSQNPRHKITKRGQNVTFRCDPISEHNRLYWYRQTLGQGPEFLTYFQNEAQLEKSRLLSDRFSAERPKGSFSTLEIQRTEQGDSAMYLCASSPQGAAYSPLHFGNGTRLTVT.

About this clonotype: One base away lies a much larger clone, so this may be a sequencing read error. The CDR3 spells CASEEGGTTEAFF. CDR3 in DNA: TGTGCCAGCGAGGAGGGGGGGACCACTGAAGCTTTCTTT. The rearrangement joins TRBV7-8 to TRBJ1-1, with a possible D match to TRBD1 (6 bases). The CDR3 length is 13 residues. Between the trimmed V and J ends, which lost 8 bases and 4 bases, there was a span of 14 bases. Germline V gene sequence: CDR1 SGHVS, CDR2 FQNEAQ.

Comment on this clonotype: At one boundary the junction diverges from the germline segment, which might be a read error. The chain employs TRBV7-9 and TRBJ2-5, with D possibly being TRBD1 or TRBD2 (7 bases each). Germline-derived CDR1 and CDR2 are SEHNR and FQNEAQ (reference sequence). This CDR3 contains 17 residues. The CDR3 DNA is TGTGCCACCAGCAGTGCTAGAGCGGGACAGCCACAAGAGACCCAGTACTTC. It codes for CATSSARAGQPQETQYF.

For this clonotype: One base away lies a much larger clone, so this may be a sequencing read error. The chain is built from TRBV2 and TRBJ2-7, with D maybe TRBD1 (6 bases). This CDR3 has 13 residues. Trimming took off 6 bases at V and 2 bases at J, with 11 bases between the two ends. Germline assignment: CDR1 SNHLY and CDR2 FYNNEI. In DNA form, the CDR3 reads TGTGCCAGCAGGGACAGTCCTACCTACGAGCAGTACTTC. Translating gives CASRDSPTYEQYF.

This clonotype was picked up a small number of times. The chain carries TRBV29-1 and TRBJ2-7; TRBD2 aligns across 7 bases. The CDR3 is 15 residues long. Trimming removed 6 bases from V and 5 bases from J; junction bases left unmatched: 16. Germline-derived CDR1 and CDR2 are SQVTM and ANQGSEA. CDR3 sequence (DNA): TGCAGCGTCACCGAACGCGGGGAGGGCCTCGACGAGCAGTACTTC. Protein: CSVTERGEGLDEQYF.

The chain carries TRBV20-1 and TRBJ1-1; a weak D match, TRBD1 (5 bases). V was clipped by 0 bases and J by 2 bases, with 10 bases between them. The CDR3 is made up of 14 amino acids. Germline CDR1 is DFQATT and CDR2 is SNEGSKA (reference sequence). The CDR3 loop is CSARDVRDNTEAFF. The CDR3 nucleotides are TGCAGTGCTAGAGATGTCAGGGATAACACTGAAGCTTTCTTT.

The gene calls are TRBV7-9 and TRBJ2-5, with TRBD2 identical over 7 bases. The ends lost 5 bases at V and 2 bases at J; junction bases unmatched: 8. This CDR3 contains 15 residues. The germline CDR1 and CDR2 sequences are SEHNR and FQNEAQ (reference sequence). CDR3 DNA: TGTGCCAGCAGCCGCGGGGGAGGGAGGCAAGAGACCCAGTACTTC. Translation: CASSRGGGRQETQYF.

This clonotype was detected only a few times. This chain joins TRBV7-9 and TRBJ1-2, with 7 positions matching TRBD1. The length of the CDR3 is 16 residues. V dropped 1 base and J dropped 9; count of bases not matched to a gene: 14. Germline V gene sequence: CDR1 SEHNR, CDR2 FQNEAQ (reference sequence). CDR3 nucleotides: TGTGCCAGCAGCTTAGGTCCGAGACAGGGTTTCGGGCGCTACACCTTC. This translates into CASSLGPRQGFGRYTF.

This clonotype turned up a few times. CDR3 residues: CASEMRNTIYF. The CDR3 DNA reads as TGTGCCAGCGAAATGAGAAACACCATATATTTT. The chain uses TRBV6-6 and TRBJ1-3; D is unresolved. This CDR3 spans 11 amino acids. CDR1 and CDR2 (germline): MNHNY, SVGAGI (reference sequence). V was shortened by 8 bases and J by 5 bases, with 7 bases between the two germline ends.

In this sample, this clonotype turned up many times. This chain uses TRBV29-1 with TRBJ2-2, with a possible D match to TRBD1 (6 bases). The germline V gene encodes CDR1 SQVTM and CDR2 ANQGSEA. This CDR3 comprises 14 residues. Trimming pared 8 bases from V and 3 bases from J, leaving 16 bases between. The CDR3 spells CSLRSGVDTGELFF. The CDR3 nucleotides read TGCAGCCTAAGATCAGGGGTCGACACCGGGGAGCTGTTTTTT.

The chain uses TRBV9 and TRBJ2-5; TRBD1 might be the D (6 bases). The CDR3 is 13 amino acids. V lost 6 bases, J lost 1 base, and 10 bases lay in between. Germline V gene lookup returns CDR1 SGDLS and CDR2 YYNGEE. CDR3 DNA sequence: TGTGCCAGCACGACAGGATTCCAAGAGACCCAGTACTTC. This encodes CASTTGFQETQYF.

Points on this clonotype: At one end the junction does not follow the germline gene, possibly because of a read error. The chain links TRBV7-9 to TRBJ2-5; D unclear. From germline, CDR1 is SEHNR and CDR2 FQNEAQ (reference sequence). The CDR3 is 11 residues long. This CDR3 reads CAISLVETQYF. CDR3 nucleotide sequence: TGTGCCATCAGCCTAGTAGAGACCCAGTACTTC.